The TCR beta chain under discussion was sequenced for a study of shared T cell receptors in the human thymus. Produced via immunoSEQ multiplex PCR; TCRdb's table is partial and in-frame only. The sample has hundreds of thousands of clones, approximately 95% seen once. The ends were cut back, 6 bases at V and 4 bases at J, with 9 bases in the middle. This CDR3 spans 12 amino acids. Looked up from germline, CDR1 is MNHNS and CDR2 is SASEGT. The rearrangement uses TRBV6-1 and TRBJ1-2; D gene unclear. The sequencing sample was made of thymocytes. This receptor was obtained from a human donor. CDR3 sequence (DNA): TGTGCCAGCAGGGTTCTAAGCTATGGCTACACCTTC. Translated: CASRVLSYGYTF.